The rows below give T cell receptor beta chains drawn from one sample of a study of patients and donors after allogeneic stem cell transplantation. Each CDR3 protein is one row after TCRdb ran MiXCR on the RT-PCR reads. The data contain about 230,000 distinct CDR3 sequences, approximately 14% of them singletons. Sequencing was carried out using blood, either unsorted or a sorted T cell fraction (not recorded which). All receptors derive from a human donor who was either an allogeneic HSCT recipient or a stem cell or donor lymphocyte infusion donor (not recorded which). It is not recorded whose cells these are; they may come from a transplant donor. Each CDR3 is given with its conserved first and last residue. D genes are given only for firm matches. Size values are once, few and many counts, or a class for expanded clones, and some rows have none.

v_gene	j_gene	abundance	d_gene	len	CDR3aa	CDR3nt
TRBV24-1	TRBJ2-5	many	TRBD1	15	CATSDWGTGQETQYF	TGTGCCACCAGTGATTGGGGGACAGGGCAAGAGACCCAGTACTTC
TRBV2	TRBJ2-7	few	NA	14	CASSLTFASYEQYF	TGTGCCAGCAGTTTGACCTTCGCCTCCTACGAGCAGTACTTC
TRBV20-1	TRBJ2-7	few	NA	12	CSAADREDEQYF	TGCAGTGCCGCAGACAGGGAGGACGAGCAGTACTTC
TRBV6-5	TRBJ1-1	few	NA	13	CASSLKTNTEAFF	TGTGCCAGCAGTTTAAAGACGAACACTGAAGCTTTCTTT
TRBV5-1	TRBJ1-1	NA	NA	14	CASSLYGTNTEAFF	TGCGCCAGCAGCTTGTACGGCACGAACACTGAAGCTTTCTTT
TRBV6-2/TRBV6-3	TRBJ1-5	few	NA	15	CASSYDGQINQPQHF	TGTGCCAGCAGTTACGACGGACAGATAAATCAGCCCCAGCATTTT
TRBV20-1	TRBJ1-4	NA	TRBD1	14	CSARDEGAGEKLFF	TGCAGTGCTAGAGATGAGGGGGCGGGAGAAAAACTGTTTTTT
TRBV6-5	TRBJ2-7	NA	TRBD2	16	CASRYHAGTSSYEQYF	TGTGCCAGCAGGTACCATGCCGGGACTAGCTCCTACGAGCAGTACTTC
TRBV11-2	TRBJ2-5	many	NA	14	CASSRNTIQETQYF	TGTGCCAGCAGCCGAAACACAATTCAAGAGACCCAGTACTTC
TRBV20-1	TRBJ2-3	few	NA	15	CSARTGDLYTDTQYF	TGCAGTGCTAGAACCGGGGACCTGTACACAGATACGCAGTATTTT
TRBV6-1	TRBJ2-3	few	TRBD2	14	CASKGGTSADTQYF	TGTGCCAGCAAAGGAGGGACTAGCGCAGATACGCAGTATTTT
TRBV7-9	TRBJ1-5	many	TRBD1	14	CASSGTGINQPQHF	TGTGCCAGCTCCGGGACAGGGATCAATCAGCCCCAGCATTTT
TRBV10-3	TRBJ2-6	few	NA	16	CAISKQSGSPGLVLTF	TGTGCCATCAGTAAACAGAGTGGATCGCCGGGTCTTGTCCTGACTTTC